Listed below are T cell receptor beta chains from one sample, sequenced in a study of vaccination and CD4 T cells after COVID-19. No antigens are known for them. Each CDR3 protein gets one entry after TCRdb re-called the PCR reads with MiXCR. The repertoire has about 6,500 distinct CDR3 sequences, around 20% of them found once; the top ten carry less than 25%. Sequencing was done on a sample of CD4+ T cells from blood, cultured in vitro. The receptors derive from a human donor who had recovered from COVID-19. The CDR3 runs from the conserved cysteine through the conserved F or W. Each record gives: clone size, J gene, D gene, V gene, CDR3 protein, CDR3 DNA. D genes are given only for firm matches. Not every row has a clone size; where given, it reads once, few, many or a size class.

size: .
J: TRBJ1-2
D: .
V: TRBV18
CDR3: CASSPGRSNYGYTF
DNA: TGTGCCAGCTCACCAGGGCGGTCTAACTATGGCTACACCTTC

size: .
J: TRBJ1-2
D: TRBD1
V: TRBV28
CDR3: CASSGPEDPGQGGYTF
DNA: TGTGCCAGCAGTGGACCAGAGGATCCGGGACAGGGCGGCTACACCTTC

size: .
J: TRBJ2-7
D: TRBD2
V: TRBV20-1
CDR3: CSASQLTSGAAEQYF
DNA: TGCAGTGCTAGCCAACTAACTAGCGGGGCCGCCGAGCAGTACTTC

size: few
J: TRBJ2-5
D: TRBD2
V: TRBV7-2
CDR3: CASSATSGGETQYF
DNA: TGTGCCAGCAGCGCGACTAGCGGGGGAGAGACCCAGTACTTC

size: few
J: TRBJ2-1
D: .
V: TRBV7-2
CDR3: CASRPPLPYNEQFF
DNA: TGTGCCAGCAGACCCCCCCTACCCTACAATGAGCAGTTCTTC

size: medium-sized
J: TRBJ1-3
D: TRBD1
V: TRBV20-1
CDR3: CSATQGGGNTIYF
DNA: TGCAGTGCTACCCAGGGGGGAGGAAACACCATATATTTT

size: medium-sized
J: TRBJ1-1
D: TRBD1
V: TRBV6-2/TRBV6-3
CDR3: CASSPGGVMNTEAFF
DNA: TGTGCCAGCAGTCCAGGGGGTGTCATGAACACTGAAGCTTTCTTT

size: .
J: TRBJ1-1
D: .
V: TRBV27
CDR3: CASSLSFGGTEAFF
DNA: TGTGCCAGCAGTTTATCTTTCGGGGGCACTGAAGCTTTCTTT

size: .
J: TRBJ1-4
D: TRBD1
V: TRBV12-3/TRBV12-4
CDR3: CASRKRQGGEKLFF
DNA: TGTGCCAGCAGAAAGAGACAGGGAGGCGAAAAACTGTTTTTT

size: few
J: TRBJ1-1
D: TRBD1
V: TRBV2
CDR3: CASNPGQGAVFTEAFF
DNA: TGTGCCAGCAACCCAGGACAGGGGGCTGTGTTTACTGAAGCTTTCTTT

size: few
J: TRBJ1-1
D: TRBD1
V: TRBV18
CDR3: CASSPDRTGALNTEAFF
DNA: TGTGCCAGCTCACCAGATCGGACAGGGGCGTTGAACACTGAAGCTTTCTTT

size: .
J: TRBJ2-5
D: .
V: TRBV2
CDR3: CASNSLETQYF
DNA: TGTGCCAGCAATAGTTTGGAGACCCAGTACTTC

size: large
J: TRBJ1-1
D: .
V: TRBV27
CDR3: CASSFIGNTEAFF
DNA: TGTGCCAGCAGTTTCATCGGGAACACTGAAGCTTTCTTT

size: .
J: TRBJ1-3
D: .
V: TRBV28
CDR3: CASRGDGGNTIYF
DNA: TGTGCCAGCAGGGGGGACGGCGGAAACACCATATATTTT

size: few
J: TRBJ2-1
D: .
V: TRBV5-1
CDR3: CASSLGTGAWDEQFF
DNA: TGCGCCAGCAGCTTGGGAACGGGAGCATGGGATGAGCAGTTCTTC

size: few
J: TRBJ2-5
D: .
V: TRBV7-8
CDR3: CASSLVGETQYF
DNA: TGTGCCAGCAGCTTAGTAGGGGAGACCCAGTACTTC

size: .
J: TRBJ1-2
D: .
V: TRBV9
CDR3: CASSVTPKNYGYTF
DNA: TGTGCCAGCAGCGTGACACCTAAGAACTATGGCTACACCTTC

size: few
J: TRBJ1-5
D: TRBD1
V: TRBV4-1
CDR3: CASSQDRTGESNQPQHF
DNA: TGCGCCAGCAGCCAAGACCGGACAGGGGAGAGCAATCAGCCCCAGCATTTT

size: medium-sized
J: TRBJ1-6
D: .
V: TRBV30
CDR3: CASLKSGQYNSPLHF
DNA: TGTGCCTCGTTAAAGTCGGGACAATATAATTCACCCCTCCACTTT

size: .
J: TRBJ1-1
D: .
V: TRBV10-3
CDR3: CAISEGLIEAFF
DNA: TGTGCCATCAGTGAGGGACTGATTGAAGCTTTCTTT

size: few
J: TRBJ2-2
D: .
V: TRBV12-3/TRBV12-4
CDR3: CASSYIGPALALFF
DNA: TGTGCCAGCAGCTACATCGGGCCCGCCCTAGCGCTGTTTTTT

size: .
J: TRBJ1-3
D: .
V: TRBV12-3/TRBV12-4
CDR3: CASSLGAGNTIYF
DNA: TGTGCCAGCAGTTTAGGGGCTGGAAACACCATATATTTT

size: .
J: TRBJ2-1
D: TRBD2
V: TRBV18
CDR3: CASSPLLAGGGNEQFF
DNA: TGTGCCAGCTCACCCCTCCTAGCGGGGGGAGGAAATGAGCAGTTCTTC

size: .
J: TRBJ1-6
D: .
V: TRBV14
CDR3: CASRQSGAMRGSPLHF
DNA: TGTGCCAGCCGCCAAAGTGGGGCCATGAGAGGTTCACCCCTCCACTTT

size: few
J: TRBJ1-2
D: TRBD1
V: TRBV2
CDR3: CASRQGALEYGYTF
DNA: TGTGCCAGCAGACAGGGGGCATTAGAATATGGCTACACCTTC

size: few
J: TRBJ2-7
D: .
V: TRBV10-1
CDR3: CASSESSSPYEQYF
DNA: TGCGCCAGCAGTGAGTCGAGCTCTCCCTACGAGCAGTACTTC

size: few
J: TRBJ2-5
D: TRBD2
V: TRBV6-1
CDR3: CPSPGGPGLASQETQYF
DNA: TGTCCCTCCCCAGGTGGACCGGGACTAGCTTCACAAGAGACCCAGTACTTC

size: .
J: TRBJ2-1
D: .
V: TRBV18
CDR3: CASSPLAGADNEQFF
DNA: TGTGCCAGCTCACCACTCGCAGGAGCCGACAATGAGCAGTTCTTC

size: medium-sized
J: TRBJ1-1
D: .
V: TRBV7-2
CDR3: CASTRVLNTEAFF
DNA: TGTGCCAGCACCAGGGTGCTGAACACTGAAGCTTTCTTT

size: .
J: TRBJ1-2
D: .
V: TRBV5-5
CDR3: CASSSTGLGYGYTF
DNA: TGTGCCAGCAGCTCGACGGGGCTAGGCTATGGCTACACCTTC

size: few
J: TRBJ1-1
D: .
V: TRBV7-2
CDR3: CASSRWQGRTEAFF
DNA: TGTGCCAGCAGCCGTTGGCAGGGGAGAACTGAAGCTTTCTTT

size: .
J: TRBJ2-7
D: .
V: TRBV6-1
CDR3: CASTPGLSYEQYF
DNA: TGTGCCAGCACCCCGGGACTTTCCTACGAGCAGTACTTC

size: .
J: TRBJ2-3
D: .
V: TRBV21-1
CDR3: CASSKPFPFNNTDTQYF
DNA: TGTGCCAGCAGCAAGCCCTTCCCTTTCAATAACACAGATACGCAGTATTTT

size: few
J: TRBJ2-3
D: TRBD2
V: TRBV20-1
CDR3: CSAFLAERTDTQYF
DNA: TGCAGTGCTTTTCTAGCGGAGCGCACAGATACGCAGTATTTT

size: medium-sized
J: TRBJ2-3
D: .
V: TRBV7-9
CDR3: CASSSRVSWGGTDTQYF
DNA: TGTGCCAGCAGCTCCAGGGTCAGCTGGGGGGGCACAGATACGCAGTATTTT

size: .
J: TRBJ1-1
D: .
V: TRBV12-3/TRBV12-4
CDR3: CASSLHGEMNTEAFF
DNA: TGTGCCAGCAGTCTCCACGGGGAAATGAACACTGAAGCTTTCTTT

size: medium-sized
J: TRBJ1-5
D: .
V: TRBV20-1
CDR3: CSARDRRAGNQPQHF
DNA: TGCAGTGCTAGAGATAGGAGAGCTGGCAATCAGCCCCAGCATTTT

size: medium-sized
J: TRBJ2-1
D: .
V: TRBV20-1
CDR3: CSARVGRGNYNEQFF
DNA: TGCAGTGCTAGAGTCGGCAGGGGAAACTACAATGAGCAGTTCTTC

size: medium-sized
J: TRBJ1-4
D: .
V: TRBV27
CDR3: CASSLGGAREKLFF
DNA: TGTGCCAGCAGTCTGGGGGGGGCGAGGGAAAAACTGTTTTTT

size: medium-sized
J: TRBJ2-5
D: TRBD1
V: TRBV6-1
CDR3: CASSNPRGTGHQETQYF
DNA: TGTGCCAGCAGTAACCCCCGTGGGACAGGACACCAAGAGACCCAGTACTTC

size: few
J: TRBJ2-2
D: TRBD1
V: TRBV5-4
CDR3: CAWGGQGSTGELFF
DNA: TGTGCCTGGGGTGGACAGGGGAGCACCGGGGAGCTGTTTTTT

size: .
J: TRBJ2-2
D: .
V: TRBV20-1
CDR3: CSARDSGGVKVSAGELFF
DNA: TGCAGTGCTAGAGATAGTGGAGGGGTTAAGGTTTCAGCCGGGGAGCTGTTTTTT

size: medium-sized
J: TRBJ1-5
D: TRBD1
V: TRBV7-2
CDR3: CASSPGTGAINQPQHF
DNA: TGTGCCAGCAGCCCCGGGACAGGGGCCATCAATCAGCCCCAGCATTTT

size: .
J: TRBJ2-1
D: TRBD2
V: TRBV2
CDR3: CASSETSGGFYNEQFF
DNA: TGTGCCAGCAGTGAAACAAGCGGGGGGTTTTACAATGAGCAGTTCTTC

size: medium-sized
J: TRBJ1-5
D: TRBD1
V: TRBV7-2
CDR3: CASSYRGNQPQHF
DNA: TGTGCCAGCAGCTACAGGGGAAATCAGCCCCAGCATTTT

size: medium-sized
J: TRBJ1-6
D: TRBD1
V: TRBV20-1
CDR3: CSASRGPNSPLHF
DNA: TGCAGTGCTAGTAGGGGGCCGAATTCACCCCTCCACTTT

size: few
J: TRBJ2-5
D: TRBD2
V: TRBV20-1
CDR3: CSAFLAGRGETQYF
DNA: TGCAGTGCGTTTCTAGCGGGGAGGGGGGAGACCCAGTACTTC

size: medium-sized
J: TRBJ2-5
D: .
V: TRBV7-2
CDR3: CASSLDREETQYF
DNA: TGTGCCAGCAGCTTAGACAGGGAGGAGACCCAGTACTTC